The following is a TCR beta chain sequence with its context. These data originate in a study of patients and donors after allogeneic stem cell transplantation. This CDR3 has 17 residues. Germline V gene sequence: CDR1 MGHDK, CDR2 SYGVNS. V shed 1 base and J 1 base; nucleotides not matched to a gene: 1. TCRdb ran MiXCR on the RT-PCR reads and lists one entry per CDR3 protein. The repertoire consists of about 400,000 distinct CDR3 sequences, with 15% to 20% occurring once and the leading ten covering over 6%. The V gene is TRBV25-1, the J gene TRBJ2-5, with 15 bases that match TRBD2. The TCR comes from a human donor who was either an allogeneic HSCT recipient or a stem cell or donor lymphocyte infusion donor (not recorded which). It is not recorded whose cells these are; they may come from a transplant donor. The sample was blood, either unsorted or a sorted T cell fraction (not recorded which). CDR3: CASSEWTSGRVQETQYF. The CDR3 DNA sequence: TGTGCCAGCAGTGAATGGACTAGCGGGAGGGTCCAAGAGACCCAGTACTTC.